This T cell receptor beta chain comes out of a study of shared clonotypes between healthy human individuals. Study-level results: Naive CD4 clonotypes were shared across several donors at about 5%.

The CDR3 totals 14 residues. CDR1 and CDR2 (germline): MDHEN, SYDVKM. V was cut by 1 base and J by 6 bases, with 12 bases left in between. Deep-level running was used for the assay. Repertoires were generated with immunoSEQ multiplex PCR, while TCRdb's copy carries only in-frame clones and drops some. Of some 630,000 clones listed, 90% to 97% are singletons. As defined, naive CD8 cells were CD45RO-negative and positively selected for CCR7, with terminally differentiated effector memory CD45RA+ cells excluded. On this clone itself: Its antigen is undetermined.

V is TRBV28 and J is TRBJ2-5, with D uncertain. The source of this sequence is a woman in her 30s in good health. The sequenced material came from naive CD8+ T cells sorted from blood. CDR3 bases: TGTGCCAGCAGTTTATCCCCAACTCCAAAGACCCAGTACTTC. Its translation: CASSLSPTPKTQYF.